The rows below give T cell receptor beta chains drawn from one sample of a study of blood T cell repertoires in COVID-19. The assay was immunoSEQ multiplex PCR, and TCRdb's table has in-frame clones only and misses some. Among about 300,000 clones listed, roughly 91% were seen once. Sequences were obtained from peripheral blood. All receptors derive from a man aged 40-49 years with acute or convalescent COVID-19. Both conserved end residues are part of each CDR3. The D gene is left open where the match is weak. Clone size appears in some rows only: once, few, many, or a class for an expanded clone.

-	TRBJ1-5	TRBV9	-	TGTGCCAGCAGCCCAGGATCGGGGGTAGGGCAGCCCCAGCATTTT	CASSPGSGVGQPQHF
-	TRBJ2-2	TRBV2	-	TGTGCCAGCAGTGAAGGGCCCTCAGGGGAGCTGTTTTTT	CASSEGPSGELFF
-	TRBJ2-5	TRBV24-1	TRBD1	TGTGCCACCAGTGATTGGACAGGGGGCGAGACCCAGTACTTC	CATSDWTGGETQYF
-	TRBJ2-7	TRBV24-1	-	TGTGCCACCAGTCCCGCAGTATACGAGCAGTACTTC	CATSPAVYEQYF
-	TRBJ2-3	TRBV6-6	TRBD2	TGTGCCAGCAGTTACGTCCTAGCGGGGGCAGGGGATACGCAGTATTTT	CASSYVLAGAGDTQYF
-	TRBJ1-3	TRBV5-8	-	TGTGCCAGCAGCTGGGCCATTTCCTCTTCTGGAAACACCATATATTTT	CASSWAISSSGNTIYF
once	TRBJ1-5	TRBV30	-	TGTGCCTGGAGTCGGGGGAGCAATCAGCCCCAGCATTTT	CAWSRGSNQPQHF
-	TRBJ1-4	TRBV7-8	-	TGTGCCAGCAGCTTAAAGGGAGGCCTTAGCGAAAAACTGTTTTTT	CASSLKGGLSEKLFF
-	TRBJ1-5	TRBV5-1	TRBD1	TGCGCCAGCAGCTTGACAGGGGGCGATCAGCCCCAGCATTTT	CASSLTGGDQPQHF
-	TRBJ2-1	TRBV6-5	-	TGTGCCAGCAGTCGGCCGACTCTTCGAGACGAGTTCTTC	CASSRPTLRDEFF
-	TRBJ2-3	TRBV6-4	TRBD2	TGTGCCAGCAGTGACTCTGGTAGCGGGTCCCCAGATACGCAGTATTTT	CASSDSGSGSPDTQYF
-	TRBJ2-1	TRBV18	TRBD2	TGTGCCAGCTCCCGACTAGCGCAGGATGAGCAGTTCTTC	CASSRLAQDEQFF
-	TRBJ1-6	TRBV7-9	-	TGTGCCAGCCGAGTCCGGGTAGCCGAGAATTCACCCCTCCACTTT	CASRVRVAENSPLHF
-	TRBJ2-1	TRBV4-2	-	TGTGCCAGCAGCCAAGTAGGGGGGGCCTATGGCAATGAGCAGTTCTTC	CASSQVGGAYGNEQFF
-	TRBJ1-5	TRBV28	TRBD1	TGTGCCAGCAGTTTCGTCAGGGGGCCGGACAATCAGCCCCAGCATTTT	CASSFVRGPDNQPQHF
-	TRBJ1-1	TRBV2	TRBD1	TGTGCCAGCAGTGAAAACAGGGGATGGACTGAAGCTTTCTTT	CASSENRGWTEAFF
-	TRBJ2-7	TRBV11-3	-	TGTGCCAGCAGCTTAAGTTCAGGATCCCCTTACGAGCAGTACTTC	CASSLSSGSPYEQYF
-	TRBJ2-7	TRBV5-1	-	TGCGCCAGCAGCTCCGGAGGGCGCAACGAGCAGTACTTC	CASSSGGRNEQYF
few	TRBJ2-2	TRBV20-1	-	TGCAGTGCTAGTTCCGACAGGAACACCGGGGAGCTGTTTTTT	CSASSDRNTGELFF
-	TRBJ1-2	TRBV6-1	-	TGTGCCAGCAGTGAAAGGGGTAAAGACTATGGCTACACCTTC	CASSERGKDYGYTF
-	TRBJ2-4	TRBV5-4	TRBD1	TGTGCCAGCAGCTTGGGGGACAGGGTGGGCATTCAGTACTTC	CASSLGDRVGIQYF
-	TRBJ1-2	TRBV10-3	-	TGTGCCATCAGTCGGGATCTGGCTAACTATGGCTACACCTTC	CAISRDLANYGYTF
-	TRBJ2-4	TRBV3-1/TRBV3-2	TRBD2	TGTGCCAGCAGCCAAGAGTCCGGGAGGGGGGCCAAAAACATTCAGTACTTC	CASSQESGRGAKNIQYF
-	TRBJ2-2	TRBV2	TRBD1	TGTGCCAGCAGTGTACAGGGGCAGGGCACCGGGGAGCTGTTTTTT	CASSVQGQGTGELFF
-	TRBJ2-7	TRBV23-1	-	TGCGCCAGCAGTCAAACAGGACCAGGGTCCTACGAGCAGTACTTC	CASSQTGPGSYEQYF
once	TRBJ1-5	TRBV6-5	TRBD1	TGTGCCAGCAACAACAGGGGGAATCAGCCCCAGCATTTT	CASNNRGNQPQHF
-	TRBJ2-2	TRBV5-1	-	TGCGCCAGCAGCTTGTCTTCGAGCGGGACCGGGGAGCTGTTTTTT	CASSLSSSGTGELFF
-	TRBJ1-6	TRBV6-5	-	TGTGCCAGCAGTCCCCGGGACTCCAGGGCCCTCCACTTT	CASSPRDSRALHF
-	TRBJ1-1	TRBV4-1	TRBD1	TGCGCCAGCAGCTTACGGACAGGGGGAGACACTGAAGCTTTCTTT	CASSLRTGGDTEAFF
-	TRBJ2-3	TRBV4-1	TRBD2	TGCGCCAGCAGTTCAAGGAGGCTAGCGGGGGGCGCGAATACGCAGTATTTT	CASSSRRLAGGANTQYF
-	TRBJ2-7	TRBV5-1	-	TGCGCCAGCTGTAAAGGGGCCTTGGATTACGAGCAGTACTTC	CASCKGALDYEQYF
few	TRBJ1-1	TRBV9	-	TGTGCCAGCAGCGTAGACAGGCTAACGACCCCCTCTGAAGCTTTCTTT	CASSVDRLTTPSEAFF
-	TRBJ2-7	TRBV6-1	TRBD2	TGTGCCAGCAGTGAAGTACTAGCGGGGGGGCACCTCCCCTACGAGCAGTACTTC	CASSEVLAGGHLPYEQYF
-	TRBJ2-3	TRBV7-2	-	TGTGCCAGCAGCTTATTAGGGGTAAACTTGGGGACAGATACGCAGTATTTT	CASSLLGVNLGTDTQYF
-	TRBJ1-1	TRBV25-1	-	TGTGCCAGCAGAGAAGTTGGTGGAGCGAACACTGAAGCTTTCTTT	CASREVGGANTEAFF
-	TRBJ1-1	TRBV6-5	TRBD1	TGTGCCAGCAGTCCGGGACAGGGAAGAACTGAAGCTTTCTTT	CASSPGQGRTEAFF
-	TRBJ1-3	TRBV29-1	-	TGCAGCGTTGATCCAGGGATCTCTGGAAACACCATATATTTT	CSVDPGISGNTIYF
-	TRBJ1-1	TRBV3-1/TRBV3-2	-	TGTGCCAGCAGCCGCAGGGGAGGGTACACTGAAGCTTTCTTT	CASSRRGGYTEAFF
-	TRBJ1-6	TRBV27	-	TGTGCCAGCAGTTTAAATGGCAGACAACCCCTCCACTTT	CASSLNGRQPLHF
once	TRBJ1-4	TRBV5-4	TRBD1	TGTGCCAGCAGCTTGGCGTCGTCGGGACAGAGAGCAACTAATGAAAAACTGTTTTTT	CASSLASSGQRATNEKLFF
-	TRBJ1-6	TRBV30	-	TGTGCCTGGAGTGAGCAGGGGTTTTCACCCCTCCACTTT	CAWSEQGFSPLHF
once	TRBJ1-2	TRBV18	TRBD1	TGTGCCAGCTCACCAATGGGACAGGAGGAGGGCTACACCTTC	CASSPMGQEEGYTF
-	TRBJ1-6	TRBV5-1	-	TGCGCCAGCAGCTTGGGTCAGGGTTACGCACCCCTCCACTTT	CASSLGQGYAPLHF
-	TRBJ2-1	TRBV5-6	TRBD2	TGTGCCAGCATCCCACAAGGAAGCGGGGGTTACAATGAGCAGTTCTTC	CASIPQGSGGYNEQFF
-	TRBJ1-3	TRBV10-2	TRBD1	TGCGCCAGCGGCGGACAGGGGATGGAAAACACCATATATTTT	CASGGQGMENTIYF
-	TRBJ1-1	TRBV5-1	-	TGCGCCAGCAGCACAGGCCGGGAGGACACTGAAGCTTTCTTT	CASSTGREDTEAFF
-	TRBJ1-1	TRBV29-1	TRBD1	TGCAGCGTAACCGGGACAGGGGGGAGAAACACTGAAGCTTTCTTT	CSVTGTGGRNTEAFF
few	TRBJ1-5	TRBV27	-	TGTGCCAGCAGAAGAACAGGCCCTTATAGCAATCAGCCCCAGCATTTT	CASRRTGPYSNQPQHF
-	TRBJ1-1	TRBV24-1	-	TGTGCCACCACGACAATGGGTCGATCTAACACTGAAGCTTTCTTT	CATTTMGRSNTEAFF
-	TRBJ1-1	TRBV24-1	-	TGTGCCACCAGTGACCCCCGTGGTGGGAGCACTGAAGCTTTCTTT	CATSDPRGGSTEAFF
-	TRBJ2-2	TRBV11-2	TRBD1	TGTGCCAGCAGCCTGACAGGGGACACCGGGGAGCTGTTTTTT	CASSLTGDTGELFF
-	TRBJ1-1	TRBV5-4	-	TGTGCCAGCAGCATGAAGGGGCGCTGGGGGGACGAGGCTTTCTTT	CASSMKGRWGDEAFF
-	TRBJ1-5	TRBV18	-	TGTGCCAGCTCACCGACTTTCGTTCAGCCCCAGCATTTT	CASSPTFVQPQHF
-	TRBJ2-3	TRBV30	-	TGTGCCTGGAGTGCCAGACTCACAGATACGCAGTATTTT	CAWSARLTDTQYF
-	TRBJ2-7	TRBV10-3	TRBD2	TGTGCCATCAGTGACCCAGGTACCGCGGGACTAGACTCCTACGAGCAGTACTTC	CAISDPGTAGLDSYEQYF